One TCR beta chain is described in this entry. Its antigen is as yet unknown. Multiplex touch-down PCR with TRB-A/B primers amplified rearranged V-D-J TRB sequences. In TCRdb, the multiplex PCR reads were re-called with MiXCR into one record per CDR3 protein. The table records roughly 6,200 distinct CDR3 sequences, approximately 27% of them present only once. These data are taken from a study of T cell repertoires in aging, cancer and after chemotherapy. Regarding the study as a whole: Across the chemotherapy interval, each cancer cohort showed higher median generation probability, suggesting thymic rebound.

Amplification of TCR beta used genomic DNA extracted from peripheral blood. The specimen was blood. The clonotype was recovered from a human donor in good health.

CDR3 nucleotide sequence: TGCGCCAGCAGTGATGGCGGGAGGTACCCCTACGAGCAGTACGTC. Encoded protein: CASSDGGRYPYEQYV. The rearrangement joins TRBV10-2 to TRBJ2-7; TRBD2 matches at 8 bases. Germline trimming cut 3 bases from V and 2 bases from J; bases unmatched to any gene: 6. The CDR3 spans 15 residues. The germline CDR1 and CDR2 sequences are WSHSY and SAAADI.